This TCR beta chain was captured in a study of blood T cell repertoires in COVID-19. J was trimmed by 6 bases and V by 2 bases; bases with no gene match: 5. This CDR3 spans 15 amino acids. Germline-derived CDR1 and CDR2 are SGHAT and FQNNGV. Here immunoSEQ multiplex PCR was the method, and the copy in TCRdb shows in-frame clones only, minus some. Here the sample spans some 160,000 clones, around four fifths being singletons. The rearrangement links TRBV11-2 to TRBJ2-2; TRBD1 aligns across 8 bases. The source of this sequence is a woman of 80 years or more with COVID-19, enrolled during active disease. The sequencing sample was made of peripheral blood. CDR3 nucleotide sequence: TGTGCCAGCAGCTTACAGGACAGGGTAGCCGGGGAGCTGTTTTTT. Residues: CASSLQDRVAGELFF.